Following are 24 T cell receptor beta chains from one sample sequenced in a study of T cells in Graves' hyperthyroidism and ophthalmopathy. The CDR3 regions of TCR beta were amplified from RNA transcripts. Initially, a first-round RT-PCR of the TCR CDR3 employed the HTBI primer set. TCRdb independently ran MiXCR on the multiplex PCR reads; one entry per CDR3 protein. This sample has under 350,000 distinct CDR3 sequences, with under 25% found just once. Sequencing was done on a sample of blood. The source is a woman in her fifties or sixties with Graves' hyperthyroidism.

The rearrangement links TRBV6-5 to TRBJ1-1; a possible D gene is TRBD1 (6 bases). Germline CDR1 MNHEY, CDR2 SVGAGI. The CDR3 has 14 residues. The germline V and J ends were trimmed by 2 bases and 1 base, with 8 bases remaining between them. CDR3 sequence: CASSYKGQNTEAFF. DNA for the CDR3: TGTGCCAGCAGTTACAAGGGACAGAACACTGAAGCTTTCTTT.

This clonotype was counted only a few times. The CDR3 is CASTPRTSGGRSEQYF. The CDR3 nucleotides are TGTGCCAGCACACCTCGGACTAGCGGGGGGCGTAGCGAGCAGTACTTC. V is TRBV7-8 and J is TRBJ2-7, with 14 bases matching TRBD2. V lost 7 bases, J lost 6 bases, and 11 bases stayed unmatched. Germline V gene data show CDR1 as SGHVS and CDR2 as FQNEAQ. This CDR3 is built from 16 residues.

This clonotype was observed a few times. The chain joins TRBV6-1 to TRBJ1-3, with D tentatively TRBD1 (5 bases). Looked up from germline, CDR1 is MNHNS and CDR2 is SASEGT. Trimming stripped 1 base from V and 1 base from J, with 8 bases between. The CDR3 loop spans 15 amino acids. DNA of the CDR3: TGTGCCAGCAGTGAAGGACAGATTTCTGGAAACACCATATATTTT. It encodes CASSEGQISGNTIYF.

This rearrangement joins TRBV5-1 to TRBJ2-7; a weak D match, TRBD1 (6 bases). V was clipped by 4 bases and J by 0 bases, with 14 bases between them. The germline V gene encodes CDR1 SGHRS and CDR2 YFSETQ. This CDR3 has 15 amino acids. CDR3 DNA sequence: TGCGCCAGCAGCCGGCAGGGGCGTATCTCCTACGAGCAGTACTTC. Encoded protein: CASSRQGRISYEQYF.

This clonotype came up many times. The rearrangement joins TRBV12-3 or TRBV12-4 to TRBJ1-2; D not resolved. V was shortened by 9 bases and J by 4 bases, with 12 bases between the two germline ends. The CDR3 runs 12 residues. The CDR3 nucleotides are TGTGCCAGTTCCGGGAAAGTCTATGGCTACACCTTC. Residues: CASSGKVYGYTF.

This clonotype was seen at least ten times. The chain links TRBV28 to TRBJ2-5; weak D call: TRBD2 (5 bases). Germline CDR1 and CDR2: MDHEN and SYDVKM. The germline V and J ends were trimmed by 3 bases and 4 bases, with 9 bases remaining between them. The CDR3 runs 13 residues. The CDR3 sequence is CASSFTSPETQYF. The CDR3 DNA is TGTGCCAGCAGTTTTACTAGTCCAGAGACCCAGTACTTC.

This chain links TRBV28 with TRBJ2-3; TRBD2 might be the D (5 bases). This CDR3 has 15 amino acids. Germline V lookup: CDR1 MDHEN, CDR2 SYDVKM. The ends were cut back, 6 bases at V and 7 bases at J, with 20 bases in the middle. CDR3 DNA sequence: TGTGCCAGCAGCTCTTTAGAACTCAAGCGGAATACGCAGTATTTT. It specifies CASSSLELKRNTQYF.

This clonotype was picked up many times. This chain connects TRBV7-2 to TRBJ1-1; TRBD1 is a possible D gene (5 bases). Trimming stripped 2 bases from V and 3 bases from J, with 7 bases between. This CDR3 is 13 amino acids long. Germline lookup yields CDR1 SGHTA and CDR2 FQGNSA. The CDR3 coding sequence is TGTGCCAGCAGCTTAAAGGGACACACTGAAGCTTTCTTT. Amino acid sequence: CASSLKGHTEAFF.

In this sample, this clonotype turned up many times. This chain connects TRBV20-1 to TRBJ1-1, with D perhaps matching TRBD1 (6 bases). The V and J ends lost 5 bases and 4 bases respectively, with 8 bases between them. Germline V CDR1 and CDR2: DFQATT, SNEGSKA (reference sequence). CDR3 length: 11 residues. The CDR3 region is CSAPGATEAFF. As DNA, the CDR3 is TGCAGTGCTCCGGGGGCCACTGAAGCTTTCTTT.

The genes are TRBV5-7 and TRBJ2-4; 9 bases are shared with TRBD1. TRBV5-7 is filed as an ORF, its function uncertain. The CDR3 spans 17 residues. The junction had 8 bases not matched to a gene; V was cut back by 2 bases and J by 2 bases. The CDR3 nucleotides are TGTGCCAGCAGCTTTGACGAGACAGGGGGTTCCAAAAACATTCAGTACTTC. Amino acid sequence: CASSFDETGGSKNIQYF.

The sample holds many counts of this clonotype. The chain employs TRBV3-1 and TRBJ2-1; D remains ambiguous. The V end lost 4 bases, the J end lost 2 bases, and 3 bases lay between the germline ends. CDR1 is LGHDT, CDR2 YNNKEL, per germline (reference sequence). CDR3 length: 12 amino acids. The DNA for the CDR3 is TGTGCCAGCAGCCCGACCTACAATGAGCAGTTCTTC. Translating it yields CASSPTYNEQFF.

This clonotype appeared many times. The chain couples TRBV12-3 or TRBV12-4 to TRBJ2-2, with D perhaps assigned TRBD1 or TRBD2 (6 bases each). V was clipped by 2 bases and J by 2 bases, with 9 bases between them. The CDR3 spans 15 residues. CDR3 sequence: CASSLRGANTGELFF. The CDR3, as DNA: TGTGCCAGCAGTTTAAGGGGGGCCAACACCGGGGAGCTGTTTTTT.

Regarding this clonotype: A much larger clone sits a single nucleotide away, making a read error possible. J is TRBJ2-2 and V is TRBV20-1, with D possibly being TRBD2 (5 bases). CDR3 length: 16 residues. Germline V gene lookup returns CDR1 DFQATT and CDR2 SNEGSKA (reference sequence). The CDR3 protein is CSARDLGGSITGELVF. The CDR3 nucleotides are TGCAGTGCTAGAGATCTGGGCGGGTCTATCACCGGGGAGCTGGTTTTT.

This clonotype was seen ten or more times. The V gene is TRBV18, the J gene TRBJ2-7, with TRBD1 matching 9 bases. Germline values: CDR1 KGHSH, CDR2 LQKENI. CDR3 length equals 14 residues. V dropped 6 bases and J dropped 5; count of bases not matched to a gene: 8. This CDR3 is CASSRQGGFDEQYF. The CDR3 DNA reads as TGTGCCAGCTCTCGACAGGGGGGTTTCGACGAGCAGTACTTC.

This clonotype was seen ten or more times. This chain links TRBV7-6 with TRBJ1-1; D is undetermined. With 5 bases removed from V and 3 bases from J, the gap between germline ends came to 7 bases. Germline V lookup: CDR1 SGHVS, CDR2 FNYEAQ. The CDR3 has 12 amino acids. CDR3 in DNA: TGTGCCAGCAGCCAATCGGACACTGAAGCTTTCTTT. Translation gives CASSQSDTEAFF.

At least ten counts were recorded for this clonotype. The chain recombines TRBV28 with TRBJ2-7; D remains ambiguous. Trimming took 6 bases from V and 0 from J, leaving 12 bases between them. Germline V lookup: CDR1 MDHEN, CDR2 SYDVKM. CDR3 length equals 14 residues. CDR3 sequence: CASSPATSSYEQYF. The CDR3 coding sequence is TGTGCCAGCAGCCCCGCGACGAGCTCCTACGAGCAGTACTTC. The variable domain in full, with the rest retrieved from reference TRBV28 and TRBJ2-7, is DVKVTQSSRYLVKRTGEKVFLECVQDMDHENMFWYRQDPGLGLRLIYFSYDVKMKEKGDIPEGYSVSREKKERFSLILESASTNQTSMYLCASSPATSSYEQYFGPGTRLTVT.

This clonotype was recorded many times. The rearrangement uses TRBV11-2 and TRBJ2-7, with TRBD2 identical over 10 bases. From germline, CDR1 is SGHAT and CDR2 FQNNGV. V gave up 6 bases and J gave up 2 bases; unmatched junction bases: 4. The CDR3 is 14 amino acids. The CDR3 reads CASRFLAGAYEQYF. In DNA, the CDR3 is TGTGCCAGCAGATTCCTAGCGGGAGCCTACGAGCAGTACTTC.

This clonotype was counted at least ten times. The genes are TRBV6-1 and TRBJ2-7, with a weak D call TRBD2 (5 bases). Trimming removed 6 bases from V and 3 bases from J, with 15 bases in between. The CDR3 length is 14 residues. Germline V gene data show CDR1 as MNHNS and CDR2 as SASEGT. CDR3 nucleotides: TGTGCCAGCAGGCCGGCCGGTGGGAGCTACGAGCAGTACTTC. Translation gives CASRPAGGSYEQYF.

This clonotype was counted ten times or more. The rearrangement joins TRBV20-1 to TRBJ1-5, with a weak D call TRBD1 (5 bases). V dropped 1 base and J dropped 4 bases, with 8 bases sitting between them. Germline CDR1 and CDR2: DFQATT and SNEGSKA (reference sequence). The CDR3 runs to 13 residues. CDR3 sequence (DNA): TGCAGTGCTAGAGGTCAGGGAAATCAGCCCCAGCATTTT. Translation: CSARGQGNQPQHF.

The V and J genes are TRBV6-2 or TRBV6-3 and TRBJ1-5, with D possibly TRBD1 on 6 matching bases. Germline CDR1 MNHEY, CDR2 SVGEGT. V lost 3 bases and J lost 5, with 26 bases in between. This CDR3 comprises 19 residues. In DNA form, the CDR3 reads TGTGCCAGCAGTTATCCCGCCTTTCAGGCCCCGGCAGGGGATCAGCCCCAGCATTTT. Residues: CASSYPAFQAPAGDQPQHF.

The CDR3 sequence is CASSPPYPGSDTQYF. The CDR3 DNA reads TGTGCCAGCTCACCACCGTATCCGGGTTCAGATACGCAGTATTTT. This chain connects TRBV18 to TRBJ2-3; D unclear. The CDR3 loop spans 15 amino acids. In germline, CDR1 is KGHSH, CDR2 LQKENI. With 0 bases removed from V and 4 bases from J, the gap between germline ends came to 11 bases.

This clonotype was recorded many times. The CDR3 here is CASSYGLGQPQHF. In DNA form, the CDR3 reads TGTGCCAGCAGTTACGGGCTAGGGCAGCCCCAGCATTTT. The rearrangement links TRBV6-2 or TRBV6-3 to TRBJ1-5; no clear D. The V end lost 2 bases, the J end lost 7 bases, and 9 bases lay between the germline ends. The CDR3 sequence is 13 residues long. In germline, CDR1 is MNHEY, CDR2 SVGEGT.

The chain employs TRBV5-1 and TRBJ2-3; 8 nucleotides line up with TRBD2. CDR3 length: 17 residues. The ends lost 4 bases at V and 1 base at J; junction bases unmatched: 11. The germline V gene encodes CDR1 SGHRS and CDR2 YFSETQ. Here the CDR3 reads CASSLFGRATRTDTQYF. The CDR3 DNA follows: TGCGCCAGCAGCCTTTTCGGGAGGGCTACTCGCACAGATACGCAGTATTTT.

This clonotype was recorded at least ten times. The rearrangement links TRBV5-1 to TRBJ1-4, with TRBD1 as a possible D gene (5 bases). The length of the CDR3 is 16 residues. CDR1 and CDR2 (germline): SGHRS, YFSETQ. Between the trimmed V and J ends, which lost 3 bases and 0 bases, there was a span of 12 bases. The CDR3 sequence: CASSSRDWSTNEKLFF. In nucleotides, the CDR3 is TGCGCCAGCAGCTCCAGGGACTGGTCAACTAATGAAAAACTGTTTTTT.